This TCR beta chain stems from a study of T cell responses to AZD1222 COVID-19 vaccine (dated by TCRdb to about 2021). As for the study more broadly: AZD1222 recipients with second doses at about 4 weeks or about 12 weeks were pooled, because spike-specific TCR depth and breadth did not differ between schedules. TCR sequencing was performed for 233 trial participants, of whom about 200 were given two doses of AZD1222 and around 25 were given two doses of MenACWY control vaccine. Trial participants were enrolled into age subgroups of 18-55, 56-69 and 70-plus years, which contained approximately 150, 28 and 58 TCR-sequenced participants, respectively. Broad study findings and their caveats: Participants were mostly white British and included more females than males, and it was suggested by the authors that clonal diversity may have been underestimated. Spike-specific TCR breadth and depth rose significantly after two AZD1222 doses compared with day 0 and with MenACWY recipients. In the small 56-69-year group, the increase in depth fell short of significance, most likely because of low power. Conclusions about previously exposed vaccinees were limited because only six AZD1222 recipients were SARS-CoV-2 seropositive at baseline. Reportedly, close to half of the unique spike-specific TCRs recognized epitopes lying outside the regions that are mutated in the B.1.351 and B.1.1.7 variants. The whole spike protein was spanned by vaccine-associated CD4 TCRs, and dominant responses were seen in regions 160-218 and 743-854. Because no day 14 peak-response samples were available, repertoires were characterized only after the peak T cell response.

CDR1 and CDR2 (MNHEY, SMNVEV) derive from the germline V gene (reference sequence). Trimming removed 6 bases from V and 5 bases from J, leaving 17 bases between the germline ends. From the cysteine up to the phenylalanine, the CDR3 has a length of 14 residues. This entry keeps only the CDR3 DNA: 42 bases, framed from base 1. The CDR3 regions of human TCRbeta chains were analyzed by immunosequencing. Per the authors' processing: TCRs in the repertoires were matched against a reference library of SARS-CoV-2-specific TCRs that had been generated with the MIRA antigen-specificity platform. Breadth meant the fraction of unique TCRs that were SARS-CoV-2-associated, whereas depth meant the fraction of total T cells that were SARS-CoV-2-associated. Each spike-specific TCR was assigned to its reactive spike region and to a CD4 or CD8 class using the MIRA data. Log10-transformed breadth and depth values were compared by one-way ANOVA with Sidak's multiple comparisons tests. The table comes from immuneACCESS by way of TCRdb, which keeps in-frame sequences with V and J called. Part of the clones is missing from these tables; in studies checked, under half for an unresolved V gene and the rest for unknown reasons. That table furnishes V, J and clone size, whereas the DNA furnished D and trimming. The sample records 75,000 to 100,000 clones, around 90% of which are singletons. 8.4% of the sample is held by the ten biggest clonotypes.

Worth noting for this clone: The target of this receptor is not known. No much larger clone is present one base from it, and per-base qualities are unavailable.

The sample's time point label is to be understood as: baseline before first vaccination. Vaccinee samples came from UK trials COV001 and COV002, including a single-blind randomized controlled phase 2/3 trial of AZD1222 (ChAdOx1 nCoV-19) in healthy adults. Trial participant PBMC samples were collected at day 0 and day 28 after the second dose for TCRbeta chain sequencing. Recombination linked TRBV27 to TRBJ2-7, and possibly TRBD1, on 5 matching bases. The sequenced sample was peripheral blood, obtained on day 0 of AZD1222 vaccination. The TCR was taken from an adult in good health. The CDR3 reads CASSTLNQGDEQYF. The DNA is as follows: TGTGCCAGCAGCACCCTCAACCAGGGCGACGAGCAGTACTTC.